This T cell receptor beta chain is from a study of early T cells in non-severe SARS-CoV-2 infection. Study in general: Chains were unpaired, as sequencing was done on bulk RNA from unsorted whole blood.

This clonotype appeared a few times. TCRdb fed the 5' RACE reads into MiXCR, producing one record per CDR3 protein. This sample yields 55,000 to 80,000 distinct CDR3 sequences, of which roughly 12% are seen a single time; 5% to 6.5% belongs to the top ten. This sequence was found in an adult who was a healthcare worker with PCR-confirmed SARS-CoV-2 infection or an uninfected control (not recorded which). Sample: whole blood.

The CDR3 is CASSRIPGEGWGSPLHF. DNA for the CDR3: TGTGCCAGCAGCCGGATCCCGGGGGAGGGTTGGGGATCACCCCTCCACTTT. The chain has TRBV11-2 and TRBJ1-6, with TRBD1 as a possible D gene (5 bases). This CDR3 spans 17 amino acids. Germline V gives CDR1 SGHAT, CDR2 FQNNGV. V lost 5 bases to trimming and J lost 10 bases, with 24 bases between them.